One and the same sample provided the 26 T cell receptor beta chains below, sequenced in a study of regulatory T cells in long-lasting Graves disease. The time point was: newly diagnosed GD, antithyroid drugs for less than 3 months. RNA from PBMCs was the source of the TCR library. Investigators prepared the TCR beta libraries by applying iRepertoire HTBI primers and Arm-PCR of CDR3 regions. In TCRdb, the multiplex PCR reads were re-called with MiXCR into one record per CDR3 protein. This sample has fewer than 650,000 distinct CDR3 sequences, with less than 20% found just once. In addition, the sample was reused for a study of T cells in Graves' hyperthyroidism and ophthalmopathy.

Sequenced material: peripheral blood mononuclear cells (PBMCs), taken at new diagnosis, from a patient treated with antithyroid drugs. These receptor sequences come from a woman aged 25 to 45 with Graves disease.

This clonotype was seen repeatedly, ten times or more. This chain connects TRBV7-2 to TRBJ2-1, with D maybe TRBD2 (5 bases). The germline V and J ends were trimmed by 0 bases and 9 bases, with 12 bases remaining between them. There are 14 residues in the CDR3. Germline V gene sequence: CDR1 SGHTA, CDR2 FQGNSA. The CDR3, as DNA: TGTGCCAGCAGCTTAGCGCTGAGGGTGGGTGAGCAGTTCTTC. This encodes CASSLALRVGEQFF.

The chain couples TRBV5-5 to TRBJ1-5; D remains ambiguous. V was trimmed by 0 bases and J by 10 bases, leaving 11 bases between them. CDR1 and CDR2 (germline): SGHKS, YYEKEE (reference sequence). The CDR3 is made up of 13 amino acids. CDR3 sequence reads: CASSLGGREPQHF. DNA of the CDR3: TGTGCCAGCAGCTTGGGGGGTAGGGAACCCCAGCATTTT.

This chain links TRBV14 with TRBJ2-5; the D is unclear. Germline V gives CDR1 SGHDN, CDR2 FVKESK. The CDR3 is 13 amino acids. Trimming pared 4 bases from V and 5 bases from J, leaving 11 bases between. CDR3 sequence (DNA): TGTGCCAGCAGCCGATACGGCCTGGAGACCCAGTACTTC. Its protein is CASSRYGLETQYF.

This clonotype was counted ten times or more. The CDR3 here is CASSFSGGVGQPQHF. The CDR3 DNA follows: TGTGCCAGCAGTTTTTCAGGGGGCGTGGGTCAGCCCCAGCATTTT. The rearrangement uses TRBV28 and TRBJ1-5, with TRBD1 identical over 8 bases. J lost 6 bases, V lost 3 bases, and 7 bases had no gene match. Germline values: CDR1 MDHEN, CDR2 SYDVKM. CDR3 length equals 15 residues.

This clonotype was observed many times. The chain combines TRBV18 with TRBJ1-1; D uncertain. The CDR3 has 13 amino acids. CDR1 and CDR2 from the germline V gene are KGHSH and LQKENI. Trimming stripped 3 bases from V and 4 bases from J, with 9 bases between. The CDR3 sequence: CASSPDGSTEAFF. For the CDR3, the DNA is TGTGCCAGCTCACCCGACGGAAGCACTGAAGCTTTCTTT.

The table lists this clonotype with many counts. The rearrangement joins TRBV6-2 or TRBV6-3 to TRBJ1-2; maybe TRBD1 (5 bases). The germline V gene encodes CDR1 MNHEY and CDR2 SVGEGT. Trimming pared 5 bases from V and 4 bases from J, leaving 14 bases between. This CDR3 is built from 14 residues. The CDR3 DNA sequence: TGTGCCAGCAGTGACCCGGGACGGAGCTATGGCTACACCTTC. Amino acid sequence: CASSDPGRSYGYTF.

This chain links TRBV11-2 with TRBJ2-3; 8 bases are a match to TRBD1. The last part of the DNA fits TRBJ2-7 better; the J call may be wrong. This CDR3 spans 16 amino acids. Germline loops: CDR1 SGHAT, CDR2 FQNNGV. The CDR3 here is CASSYRTGRGPYEQYF. The CDR3 DNA is TGTGCCAGCAGCTACAGGACAGGGAGAGGTCCCTACGAGCAGTACTTC.

This clonotype was observed many times. This chain links TRBV25-1 with TRBJ1-5, with 8 nucleotides matching TRBD1. Germline V gene data show CDR1 as MGHDK and CDR2 as SYGVNS. V lost 7 bases to trimming and J lost 12 bases; unmatched junction nucleotides: 14. The CDR3 has 14 amino acids. The CDR3 DNA reads TGTGCCAGCACTTTAAGAGGGACAGGACCGATCCAGCATTTT. Its translation: CASTLRGTGPIQHF.

This chain connects TRBV5-1 to TRBJ2-2; TRBD1 or TRBD2 may be the D gene (5 bases each). CDR1 is SGHRS and CDR2 is YFSETQ in the germline V gene. The CDR3 is 16 amino acids. V dropped 0 bases and J dropped 8 bases, with 17 bases sitting between them. CDR3 sequence: CASSLDTTPGLGELFF. The CDR3 DNA sequence: TGCGCCAGCAGCTTGGACACTACCCCGGGGCTGGGGGAGCTGTTTTTT. Full variable domain (remainder filled in from reference TRBV5-1 and TRBJ2-2): KAGVTQTPRYLIKTRGQQVTLSCSPISGHRSVSWYQQTPGQGLQFLFEYFSETQRNKGNFPGRFSGRQFSNSRSEMNVSTLELGDSALYLCASSLDTTPGLGELFFGEGSRLTVL.

Note on this clonotype: Compared with germline, one end of the junction differs, possibly owing to a read error. The chain has TRBV5-1 and TRBJ2-7, with 8 bases that match TRBD2. Germline-derived CDR1 and CDR2 are SGHRS and YFSETQ. There are 15 residues in the CDR3. CDR3: CTSSLAGRADYEQYF. The CDR3 region has the DNA TGCACCAGCAGCTTGGCCGGGAGGGCCGATTACGAGCAGTACTTC.

The sample holds many counts of this clonotype. The genes are TRBV2 and TRBJ1-2; no clear D. Germline V gene lookup returns CDR1 SNHLY and CDR2 FYNNEI. Trimming left V 6 bases short and J 6 bases short, with 11 bases between. This CDR3 comprises 12 residues. CDR3 nucleotide sequence: TGTGCCAGCAGGGACCGTGAAGATGGCTACACCTTC. Protein product: CASRDREDGYTF.

This clonotype was seen at least ten times. The rearrangement links TRBV28 to TRBJ1-2; D not certain. Trimming removed 2 bases at V and 4 bases at J, with 5 bases between. This CDR3 spans 12 amino acids. Germline V lookup: CDR1 MDHEN, CDR2 SYDVKM. This CDR3 is CASSLQPYGYTF. The CDR3 DNA sequence: TGTGCCAGCAGTTTACAACCCTATGGCTACACCTTC.

This clonotype occurred a few times. The chain joins TRBV2 to TRBJ2-5; possibly TRBD2 for D (6 bases). This CDR3 is 14 amino acids long. V shed 4 bases and J shed 4 bases, with 13 bases lying between them. Looked up from germline, CDR1 is SNHLY and CDR2 is FYNNEI. The CDR3 reads CASSVGLLLETQYF. The CDR3 DNA is TGTGCCAGCAGTGTGGGACTGCTTCTAGAGACCCAGTACTTC. The full variable domain, rest sourced from reference TRBV2 and TRBJ2-5, is EPEVTQTPSHQVTQMGQEVILRCVPISNHLYFYWYRQILGQKVEFLVSFYNNEISEKSEIFDDQFSVERPDGSNFTLKIRSTKLEDSAMYFCASSVGLLLETQYFGPGTRLLVL.

The chain is built from TRBV18 and TRBJ2-3; no clear D gene. Per germline, CDR1 KGHSH and CDR2 LQKENI. Trimming took off 6 bases at V and 2 bases at J, with 12 bases between the two ends. This CDR3 contains 14 residues. Here the CDR3 DNA reads TGTGCCAGCTCGCAGCAACAAAACACAGATACGCAGTATTTT. It translates to CASSQQQNTDTQYF.

This clonotype appeared a single time. This likely traces to a read error, being one base from a far larger clone. The chain has TRBV11-3 and TRBJ1-1; perhaps TRBD1 as D (5 bases). CDR1 is SGHNT, CDR2 YENEEA, per germline. Trimming left V 5 bases short and J 6 bases short, with 13 bases between. The CDR3 sequence is 13 residues long. The DNA of the CDR3 is TGTGCCAGCAGCGAGGGACTCAACGCTGAAGCTTTCTTT. Translated, it gives CASSEGLNAEAFF.

The sample holds a few counts of this clonotype. V usage is TRBV9 and J usage is TRBJ2-5; D unclear. Trimming shortened V by 0 bases and J by 2 bases, and 11 bases separated the two germline ends. The CDR3 consists of 15 residues. Germline assignment: CDR1 SGDLS and CDR2 YYNGEE. DNA of the CDR3: TGTGCCAGCAGCGTAGATTCTTCAGAGCAAGAGACCCAGTACTTC. It translates to CASSVDSSEQETQYF. The full variable domain, its missing parts supplied by reference TRBV9 and TRBJ2-5, is DSGVTQTPKHLITATGQRVTLRCSPRSGDLSVYWYQQSLDQGLQFLIQYYNGEERAKGNILERFSAQQFPDLHSELNLSSLELGDSALYFCASSVDSSEQETQYFGPGTRLLVL.

This clonotype was observed many times. The chain joins TRBV7-9 to TRBJ2-7; TRBD1 aligns across 11 bases. V dropped 6 bases and J dropped 1; count of bases not matched to a gene: 5. The CDR3 spans 15 residues. The germline gives CDR1 SEHNR, CDR2 FQNEAQ (reference sequence). The CDR3 nucleotides read TGTGCCAGCAGTACCGGGACAGGGGGTTCCTACGAGCAGTACTTC. Translation: CASSTGTGGSYEQYF.

The chain combines TRBV15 with TRBJ1-2, with a possible D match to TRBD1 (6 bases). The germline V and J ends were trimmed by 1 base and 5 bases, with 11 bases remaining between them. The CDR3 runs to 14 residues. CDR1 and CDR2 (germline): LNHNV, YYDKDF (reference sequence). Here the CDR3 reads CATSRGDNAYGYTF. The CDR3 region has the DNA TGTGCCACCAGCAGAGGGGACAATGCGTATGGCTACACCTTC.

In its sample, this clonotype was seen many times. In DNA form, the CDR3 reads TGTGCCAGCATCAGAACAGGGGGCCTGAACACTGAAGCTTTCTTT. Translated, it gives CASIRTGGLNTEAFF. The chain carries TRBV28 and TRBJ1-1; TRBD1 aligns across 9 bases. CDR3 length: 15 amino acids. The J segment lost 0 bases and the V segment lost 7 bases, leaving 6 bases of the junction unmatched. The germline V gene encodes CDR1 MDHEN and CDR2 SYDVKM.

This clonotype has ten or more counts. This chain joins TRBV2 and TRBJ2-7; 10 nucleotides match TRBD1. The V gene end was trimmed by 2 bases and the J gene end by 6 bases; junction bases not matched to a gene: 7. The CDR3 runs 15 residues. CDR1 and CDR2 (germline): SNHLY, FYNNEI. In DNA, the CDR3 is TGTGCCAGCAGTGAAACCGGGACAGGGGAGTTCGAGCAGTACTTC. Protein product: CASSETGTGEFEQYF.

The table lists this clonotype with a few counts. The chain employs TRBV6-1 and TRBJ2-7; 8 bases fit TRBD2. V lost 6 bases, J lost 5 bases, and 12 bases stayed unmatched. Germline CDR1 is MNHNS and CDR2 is SASEGT. This CDR3 has 15 amino acids. DNA for the CDR3: TGTGCCAGCAGCCGACTCGGAGCGGGAGAGGACGAGCAGTACTTC. Translating gives CASSRLGAGEDEQYF.

This clonotype was detected a few times. CDR3 loop: CASSYQLAGSLNEQFF. CDR3 DNA sequence: TGTGCCAGCAGTTACCAGCTAGCGGGATCATTAAATGAGCAGTTCTTC. V is TRBV6-2 or TRBV6-3 and J is TRBJ2-1; TRBD2 matches at 9 bases. The CDR3 runs to 16 residues. CDR1 and CDR2 from the germline V gene are MNHEY and SVGEGT. V trimming: 2 bases; J trimming: 7 bases; junction bases outside the gene matches: 9.

This clonotype occurred many times. This chain uses TRBV7-8 with TRBJ2-7; possible D gene TRBD2, 6 bases. Germline loops: CDR1 SGHVS, CDR2 FQNEAQ. The CDR3 runs 15 residues. Between the trimmed V and J ends, which lost 2 bases and 4 bases, there was a span of 15 bases. The CDR3, as DNA: TGTGCCAGCAGCTTAATCGGATCCGGGGGATACGAGCAGTACTTC. Encoded protein: CASSLIGSGGYEQYF. Complete variable domain (other parts from reference TRBV7-8 and TRBJ2-7): GAGVSQSPRYKVAKRGQDVALRCDPISGHVSLFWYQQALGQGPEFLTYFQNEAQLDKSGLPSDRFFAERPEGSVSTLKIQRTQQEDSAVYLCASSLIGSGGYEQYFGPGTRLTVT.

V is TRBV6-2 or TRBV6-3 and J is TRBJ2-7; 8 nucleotides line up with TRBD1. J lost 7 bases, V lost 6 bases, and 11 bases had no gene match. Germline CDR1 and CDR2: MNHEY and SVGEGT. This CDR3 is built from 14 residues. The CDR3 DNA follows: TGTGCCAGCAGCGGGAGAGACAGGGGTTGGGAGCAGTACTTC. This codes for CASSGRDRGWEQYF.

As concerns this clonotype: The conserved phenylalanine or tryptophan normally closing the CDR3 is absent here, so this likely arose from a read error. The J gene is TRBJ1-2, the V gene TRBV30; 7 bases are shared with TRBD1. Germline V lookup: CDR1 GTSNPN, CDR2 SVGIG (reference sequence). Unmatched junction bases numbered 7, after V lost 0 bases and J lost 3 bases. The CDR3 runs to 15 residues. CDR3 in DNA: TGTGCCTGGAGTGTAACGGGACAGCGATACTATGGCTACACCCTC. Its protein is CAWSVTGQRYYGYTL.

As regards this clonotype: The CDR3 end shows no conserved phenylalanine or tryptophan, and so a read error is likely. The V and J genes are TRBV4-2 and TRBJ2-7; D is unclear. V dropped 0 bases and J dropped 2 bases, with 14 bases sitting between them. This CDR3 has 16 amino acids. In germline, CDR1 is LGHNA, CDR2 YNFKEQ. The CDR3 loop reads CASSQDRATQTYEQYL. The CDR3 DNA is TGTGCCAGCAGCCAAGATCGAGCGACCCAAACCTACGAGCAGTACCTC.